Included here is one T cell receptor beta chain sequence, with context. This clonotype was found a few times. Its antigen specificity is not known. Nothing much larger sits one base from this clone, and base qualities are not available. The sample originates from a study of blood T cells in healthy people across ages (dated by TCRdb to between 2014 and 2016). Background on the whole study: In model experiments, template switching captured roughly one uniquely barcoded TCR beta cDNA molecule for every two T cells. Donors of different ages were randomly distributed across sequencing lanes to avoid experimental bias. Using deep sequencing normalized with unique cDNA molecular identifiers, the study measured how TCR beta repertoire diversity changes with age. The study analyzed two additional independent replicas of 1 million unique cDNA reads from the same blood draw for two donors, one aged 18 to 30 and one aged 80 or older. The donors were divided into four age groups: young (average 16 years), middle-aged (about 41), aged (approximately 64) and long-lived (about 84).

The library came from 5' RACE. A second PCR of about 7 to 12 cycles was performed with a sample-barcoded 5' primer and a J-beta primer mix. Each TCR beta cDNA molecule received a unique molecular identifier from a template-switch 5' adaptor carrying 12 random nucleotides. Each sample yielded at least 3 million CDR3-containing paired-end reads. First-strand cDNA was synthesized from all RNA with the Mint cDNA synthesis kit, primed by a TRBC-specific oligonucleotide. Following uracil-DNA glycosylase treatment, a first 18-cycle PCR with universal primers M1SS and BC2_uni_R was performed on all cDNA. As for the authors' bioinformatics: Normalization of each sample was performed by random selection of 1 million high-quality reads, each carrying a distinct molecular identifier. Instead of being binned into consensus sequences, reads that shared molecular identifiers were thrown out. CDR3 identification, clonotype clustering and error correction used MiTCR with a Q25 quality threshold and the strictest error-elimination algorithm. A nonparametric unseen species model using Euler transformation provided a lower-bound estimate of total TCR beta diversity. TCRdb reanalyzed the raw reads on its own, using fastp at Q25 for trimming and MiXCR for clone calling, and kept in-frame beta chains. When rows share a CDR3 protein, they turn into one entry using the most common DNA and genes. TCRdb, not the original authors, processed these V and J calls. In this sample the table shows approximately 1,700,000 distinct CDR3 sequences, 35% to 50% of which occur a single time. Together, the top ten hold about 21% of the sample.

Beyond this particular receptor, the publication reports: Since profiling was done on bulk unsorted PBMCs, naive and antigen-experienced compartments could not be conclusively compared. Estimates of total diversity from one million sequenced T cells were regarded as lower bounds and underestimates. There was a strong correlation between observed TCR beta diversity and the percentage of naive T cells measured by flow cytometry. Because the CMV infection status of the donors was unknown, age-related changes in expanded clonotypes may potentially have been confounded. As age increased, observed TCR beta diversity per million T cells dropped in a roughly linear way, and a significant reduction was already evident by age around 41. Compared with the aged group, more naive CD4+ T cells, fewer expanded clones and increased TCR diversity were shown by the long-lived group, suggesting age selection.

The junction carries 17 bases between V and J, which are trimmed by 3 bases and 5 bases respectively. The CDR3 goes from the cysteine to the phenylalanine over 14 residues. Here the CDR3 DNA is all that survives: 42 bases in frame from base 1. CDR1 DFQATT and CDR2 SNEGSKA were looked up in the germline V gene (reference sequence). The roughly 39 donors, aged 6 to 90 years, were systemically healthy Caucasian individuals from Russia. Ten milliliters of peripheral blood were drawn from each donor into EDTA-treated Vacutainer tubes. Ficoll-Paque density-gradient centrifugation was used to isolate PBMCs, with at least 6.5 million per sample. Trizol reagent was used to extract total RNA from the PBMCs, yielding at least 5.5 micrograms per sample. For every donor, flow cytometry on a PBMC aliquot measured the percentage of naive CD45RAhigh/CD27high T cells.

The source material was blood. This TCR derives from a human donor in good health. The sequence links TRBV20-1 to TRBJ2-7; the best D guess is TRBD2, with 6 bases matching. The CDR3 region: CSASLEGKRDEQYF. The nucleotide sequence is TGCAGTGCTAGCCTGGAGGGTAAGCGCGACGAGCAGTACTTC.